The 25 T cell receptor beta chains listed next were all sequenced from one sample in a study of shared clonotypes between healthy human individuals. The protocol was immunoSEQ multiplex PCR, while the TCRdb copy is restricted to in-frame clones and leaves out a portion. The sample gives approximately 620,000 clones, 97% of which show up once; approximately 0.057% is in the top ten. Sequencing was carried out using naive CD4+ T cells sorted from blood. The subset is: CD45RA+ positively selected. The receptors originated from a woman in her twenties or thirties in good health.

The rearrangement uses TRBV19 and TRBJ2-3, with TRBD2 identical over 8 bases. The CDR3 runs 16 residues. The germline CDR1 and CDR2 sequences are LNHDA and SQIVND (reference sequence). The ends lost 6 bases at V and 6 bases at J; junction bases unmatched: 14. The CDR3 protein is CASSKPGLDPQDTQYF. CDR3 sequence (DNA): TGTGCCAGTAGCAAACCGGGACTAGATCCGCAGGATACGCAGTATTTT.

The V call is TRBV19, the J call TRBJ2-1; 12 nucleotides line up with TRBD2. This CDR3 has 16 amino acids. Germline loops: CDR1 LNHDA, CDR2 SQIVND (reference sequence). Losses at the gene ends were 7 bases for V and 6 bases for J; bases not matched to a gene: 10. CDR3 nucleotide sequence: TGTGCCAGTACCCAGACTAGCGGGAGAGGGTTCAATGAGCAGTTCTTC. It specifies CASTQTSGRGFNEQFF.

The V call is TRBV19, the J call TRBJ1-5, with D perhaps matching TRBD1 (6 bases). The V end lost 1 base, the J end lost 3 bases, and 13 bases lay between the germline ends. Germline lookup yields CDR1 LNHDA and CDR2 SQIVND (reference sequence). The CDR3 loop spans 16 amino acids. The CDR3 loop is CASSIGGQRANQPQHF. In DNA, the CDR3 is TGTGCCAGTAGTATAGGGGGGCAGAGAGCCAATCAGCCCCAGCATTTT. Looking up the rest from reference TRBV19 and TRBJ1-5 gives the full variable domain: DGGITQSPKYLFRKEGQNVTLSCEQNLNHDAMYWYRQDPGQGLRLIYYSQIVNDFQKGDIAEGYSVSREKKESFPLTVTSAQKNPTAFYLCASSIGGQRANQPQHFGDGTRLSIL.

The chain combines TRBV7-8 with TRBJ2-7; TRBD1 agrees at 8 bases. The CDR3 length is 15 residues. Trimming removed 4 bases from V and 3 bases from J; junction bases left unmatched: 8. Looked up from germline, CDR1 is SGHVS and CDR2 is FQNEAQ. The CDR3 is CASSSGRDRSYEQYF. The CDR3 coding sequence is TGTGCCAGCAGCTCAGGAAGGGACAGGAGCTACGAGCAGTACTTC.

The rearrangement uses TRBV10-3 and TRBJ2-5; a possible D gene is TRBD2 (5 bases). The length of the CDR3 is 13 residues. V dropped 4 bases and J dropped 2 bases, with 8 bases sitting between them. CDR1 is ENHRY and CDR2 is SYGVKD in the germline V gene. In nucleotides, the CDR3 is TGTGCCATCAGTGTCCGGGGTCAAGAGACCCAGTACTTC. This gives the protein CAISVRGQETQYF.

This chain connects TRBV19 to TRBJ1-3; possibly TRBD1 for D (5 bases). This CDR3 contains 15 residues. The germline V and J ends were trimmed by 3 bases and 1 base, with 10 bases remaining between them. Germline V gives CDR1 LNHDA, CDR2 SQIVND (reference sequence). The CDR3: CASSIWAGSGNTIYF. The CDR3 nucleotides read TGTGCCAGTAGTATCTGGGCAGGGTCTGGAAACACCATATATTTT.

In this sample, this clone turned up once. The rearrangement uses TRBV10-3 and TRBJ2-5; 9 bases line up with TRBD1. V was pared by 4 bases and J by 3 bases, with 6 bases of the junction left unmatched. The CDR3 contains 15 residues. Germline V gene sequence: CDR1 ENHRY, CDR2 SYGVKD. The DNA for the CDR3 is TGTGCCATCAGTGTCCAGAGACAGGGGGAAGAGACCCAGTACTTC. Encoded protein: CAISVQRQGEETQYF.

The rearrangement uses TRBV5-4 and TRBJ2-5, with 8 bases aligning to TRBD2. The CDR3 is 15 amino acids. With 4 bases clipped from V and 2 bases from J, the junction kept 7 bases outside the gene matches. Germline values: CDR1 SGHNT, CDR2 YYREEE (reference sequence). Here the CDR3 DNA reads TGTGCCAGCAGCACCGGTCCGGGAGGGCAAGAGACCCAGTACTTC. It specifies CASSTGPGGQETQYF. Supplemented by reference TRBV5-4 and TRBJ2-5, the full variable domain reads ETGVTQSPTHLIKTRGQQVTLRCSSQSGHNTVSWYQQALGQGPQFIFQYYREEENGRGNFPPRFSGLQFPNYSSELNVNALELDDSALYLCASSTGPGGQETQYFGPGTRLLVL.

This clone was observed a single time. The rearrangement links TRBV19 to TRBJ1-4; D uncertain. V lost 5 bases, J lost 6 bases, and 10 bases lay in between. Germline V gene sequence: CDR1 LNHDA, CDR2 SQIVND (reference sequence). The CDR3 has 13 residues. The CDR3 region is CASSLVAHEKLFF. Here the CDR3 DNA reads TGTGCCAGTAGTTTGGTGGCGCATGAAAAACTGTTTTTT.

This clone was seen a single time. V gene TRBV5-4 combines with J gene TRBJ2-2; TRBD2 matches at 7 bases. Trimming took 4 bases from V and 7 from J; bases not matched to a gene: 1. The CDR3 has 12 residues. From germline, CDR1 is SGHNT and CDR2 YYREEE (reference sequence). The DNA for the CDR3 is TGTGCCAGCAGCCGCGGGGGCGGGGAGCTGTTTTTT. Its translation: CASSRGGGELFF.

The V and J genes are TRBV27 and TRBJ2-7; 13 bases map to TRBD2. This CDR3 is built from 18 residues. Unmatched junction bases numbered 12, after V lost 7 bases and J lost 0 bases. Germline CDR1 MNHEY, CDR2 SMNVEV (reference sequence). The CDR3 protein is CASTGAGTSGTSSYEQYF. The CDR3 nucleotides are TGTGCCAGCACCGGGGCGGGGACTAGCGGGACCTCCTCCTACGAGCAGTACTTC.

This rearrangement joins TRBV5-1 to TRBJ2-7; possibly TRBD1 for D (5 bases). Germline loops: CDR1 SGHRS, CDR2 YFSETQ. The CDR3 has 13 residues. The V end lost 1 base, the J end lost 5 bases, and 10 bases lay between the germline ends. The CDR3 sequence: CASSLTLRDEQYF. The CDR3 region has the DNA TGCGCCAGCAGCTTGACACTCAGGGACGAGCAGTACTTC.

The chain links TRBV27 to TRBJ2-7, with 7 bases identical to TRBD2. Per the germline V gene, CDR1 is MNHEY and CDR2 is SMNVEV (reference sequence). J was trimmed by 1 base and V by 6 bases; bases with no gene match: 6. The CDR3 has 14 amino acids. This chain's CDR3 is CASRKRDLSYEQYF. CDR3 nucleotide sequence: TGTGCCAGCAGAAAGCGGGACTTGTCCTACGAGCAGTACTTC.

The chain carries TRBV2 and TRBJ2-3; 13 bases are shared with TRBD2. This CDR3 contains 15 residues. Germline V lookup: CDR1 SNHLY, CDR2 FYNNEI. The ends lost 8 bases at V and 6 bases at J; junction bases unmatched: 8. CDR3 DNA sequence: TGTGCCAGCGGGCCCGGGACTAGCGGGGTTGATACGCAGTATTTT. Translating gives CASGPGTSGVDTQYF.

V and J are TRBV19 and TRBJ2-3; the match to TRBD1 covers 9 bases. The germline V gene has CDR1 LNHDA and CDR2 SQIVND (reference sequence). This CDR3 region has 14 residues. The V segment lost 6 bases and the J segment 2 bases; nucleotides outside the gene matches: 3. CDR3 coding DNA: TGTGCCAGTAGGAGACAGGGGGTCACAGATACGCAGTATTTT. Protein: CASRRQGVTDTQYF. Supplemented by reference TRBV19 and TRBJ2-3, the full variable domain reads DGGITQSPKYLFRKEGQNVTLSCEQNLNHDAMYWYRQDPGQGLRLIYYSQIVNDFQKGDIAEGYSVSREKKESFPLTVTSAQKNPTAFYLCASRRQGVTDTQYFGPGTRLTVL.

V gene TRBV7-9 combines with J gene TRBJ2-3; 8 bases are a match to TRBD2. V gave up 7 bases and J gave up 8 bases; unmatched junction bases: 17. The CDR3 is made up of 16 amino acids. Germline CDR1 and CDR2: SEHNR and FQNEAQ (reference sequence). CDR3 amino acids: CASTPRSTGGHGTQYF. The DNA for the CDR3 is TGTGCCAGCACCCCCAGGTCGACGGGAGGGCATGGTACGCAGTATTTT.

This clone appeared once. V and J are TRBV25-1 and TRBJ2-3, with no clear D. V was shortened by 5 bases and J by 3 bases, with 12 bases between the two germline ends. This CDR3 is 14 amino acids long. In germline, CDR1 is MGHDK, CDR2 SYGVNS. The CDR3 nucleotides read TGTGCCAGCAGTCCCTATACGAGGACAGATACGCAGTATTTT. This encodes CASSPYTRTDTQYF. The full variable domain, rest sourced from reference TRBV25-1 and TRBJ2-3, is EADIYQTPRYLVIGTGKKITLECSQTMGHDKMYWYQQDPGMELHLIHYSYGVNSTEKGDLSSESTVSRIRTEHFPLTLESARPSHTSQYLCASSPYTRTDTQYFGPGTRLTVL.

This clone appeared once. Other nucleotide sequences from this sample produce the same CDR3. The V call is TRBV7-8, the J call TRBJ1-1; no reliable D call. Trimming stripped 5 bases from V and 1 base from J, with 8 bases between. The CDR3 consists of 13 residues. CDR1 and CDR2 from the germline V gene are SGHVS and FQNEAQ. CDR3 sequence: CASSLEGNTEAFF. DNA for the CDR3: TGTGCCAGCAGCCTAGAGGGGAACACTGAAGCTTTCTTT.

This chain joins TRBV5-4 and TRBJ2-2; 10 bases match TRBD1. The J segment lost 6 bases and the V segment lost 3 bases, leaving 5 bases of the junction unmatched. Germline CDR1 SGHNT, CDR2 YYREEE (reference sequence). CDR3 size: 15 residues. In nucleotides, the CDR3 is TGTGCCAGCAGCTCGCTTGGACAGGGGGCCGGGGAGCTGTTTTTT. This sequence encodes CASSSLGQGAGELFF.

DNA for the CDR3: TGTGCCACCTCAGTAGGACTAGCGGTAAATGAGCAGTTCTTC. It specifies CATSVGLAVNEQFF. The chain couples TRBV19 to TRBJ2-1; 10 bases match TRBD2. The junction had 10 bases not matched to a gene; V was cut back by 10 bases and J by 7 bases. The CDR3 totals 14 residues. CDR1 is LNHDA and CDR2 is SQIVND in the germline V gene (reference sequence).

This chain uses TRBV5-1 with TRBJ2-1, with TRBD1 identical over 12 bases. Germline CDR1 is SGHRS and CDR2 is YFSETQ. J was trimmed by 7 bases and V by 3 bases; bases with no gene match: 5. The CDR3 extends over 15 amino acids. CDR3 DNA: TGCGCCAGCAGCTGGGGACAGGGGGCCCTAAATGAGCAGTTCTTC. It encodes CASSWGQGALNEQFF.

This chain's CDR3 is CASSYGTGDQPQHF. The CDR3 nucleotides are TGTGCCAGCAGTTACGGGACAGGAGATCAGCCCCAGCATTTT. V gene TRBV6-6 combines with J gene TRBJ1-5; 8 bases fit TRBD1. The CDR3 runs to 14 residues. CDR1 is MNHNY, CDR2 SVGAGI, per germline (reference sequence). Germline trimming cut 2 bases from V and 5 bases from J; bases unmatched to any gene: 2.

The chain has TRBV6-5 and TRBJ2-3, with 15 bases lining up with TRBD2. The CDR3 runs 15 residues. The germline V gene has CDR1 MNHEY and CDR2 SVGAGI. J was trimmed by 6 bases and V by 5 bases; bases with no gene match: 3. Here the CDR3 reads CASSRTSGRVDTQYF. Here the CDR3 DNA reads TGTGCCAGCAGTCGGACTAGCGGGAGGGTGGATACGCAGTATTTT.

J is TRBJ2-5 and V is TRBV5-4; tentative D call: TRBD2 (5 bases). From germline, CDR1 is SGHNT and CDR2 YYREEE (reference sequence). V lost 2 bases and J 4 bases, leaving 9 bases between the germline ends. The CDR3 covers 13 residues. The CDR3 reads CASSFGSTETQYF. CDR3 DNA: TGTGCCAGCAGCTTTGGGAGTACAGAGACCCAGTACTTC.

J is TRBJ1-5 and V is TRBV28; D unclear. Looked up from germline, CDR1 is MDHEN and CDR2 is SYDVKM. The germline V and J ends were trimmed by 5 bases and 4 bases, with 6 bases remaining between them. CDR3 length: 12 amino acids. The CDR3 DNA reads TGTGCCAGCAGTCGGGTTAATCAGCCCCAGCATTTT. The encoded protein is CASSRVNQPQHF.